This T cell receptor beta chain was sequenced for a study of CD8+ T cells in alopecia areata. Background on the study: Scalp area affected, as a percentage, set the severity score of treated patients.

Treatment here: oral pan-JAK inhibitor, 5-10 mg twice daily. The authors sorted CD4+ and CD8+ T cells from PBMCs. Looked up from germline, CDR1 is MNHEY and CDR2 is SMNVEV (reference sequence). The CDR3 is made up of 15 amino acids. V gave up 0 bases and J gave up 4 bases, with 12 bases separating them. A word on this clone: The antigen is undetermined.

In each case, RNA was isolated and then reverse transcribed into cDNA as the sequencing template. TCRdb's table, derived via immunoSEQ multiplex PCR, lists solely in-frame clones and lacks some. The data hold some 180,000 clones, with about 48% observed a single time. General study results and limits: Mice gave a clearer picture of TCR sharing than patients did, possibly for HLA-related reasons.

The genes are TRBV27 and TRBJ2-5; TRBD2 might be the D (6 bases). The TCR originated in a human donor with alopecia areata. The sequenced sample was CD8+ T cells sorted from blood, obtained at week 24, from a patient treated with tofacitinib. This CDR3 is CASSLSEGSPETQYF. CDR3 DNA: TGTGCCAGCAGTTTATCGGAGGGGTCCCCAGAGACCCAGTACTTC.